This entry lists 24 T cell receptor beta chains sequenced from one sample in a study of blood T cells in healthy people across ages. It was with a sample-barcoded 5' primer and a J-beta primer mix that a second PCR of about 6 to 12 cycles was run. TCRdb reprocessed the 5' RACE reads with MiXCR, giving one entry per CDR3 protein. The sample has approximately 800,000 distinct CDR3 sequences, roughly 24% seen once. This sample also belongs to another study, concerning T cells of mothers and their children.

Source material: blood. These receptors all stem from a boy younger than 18 in good health.

This chain joins TRBV25-1 and TRBJ2-5, with 11 bases matching TRBD2. CDR1 is MGHDK, CDR2 SYGVNS, per germline. The junction had 11 bases not matched to a gene; V was cut back by 3 bases and J by 5 bases. CDR3 length: 17 residues. The CDR3 sequence is CASSDRVAGGLRETQYF. CDR3 coding DNA: TGTGCCAGCAGTGATCGGGTAGCGGGGGGGCTTCGGGAGACCCAGTACTTC.

This clonotype was seen only a few times. The chain links TRBV29-1 to TRBJ1-2, with a tentative D call TRBD1 (5 bases). Germline V gene sequence: CDR1 SQVTM, CDR2 ANQGSEA. V lost 0 bases, J lost 8 bases, and 7 bases lay in between. The CDR3 has 11 amino acids. CDR3 in DNA: TGCAGCGTTGAAGAGAGGGGAGGCTACACCTTC. This translates into CSVEERGGYTF.

The table lists this clonotype with a few counts. The chain combines TRBV9 with TRBJ2-1; 8 bases line up with TRBD2. Germline lookup yields CDR1 SGDLS and CDR2 YYNGEE. CDR3 size: 14 residues. The J segment lost 9 bases and the V segment lost 1 base, leaving 6 bases of the junction unmatched. In DNA form, the CDR3 reads TGTGCCAGCAGCGTAACGGGGGGGCCTACTGAGCAGTTCTTC. This translates into CASSVTGGPTEQFF.

This clonotype was detected a few times. This chain uses TRBV3-1 with TRBJ2-4, with D tentatively TRBD1 (6 bases). V gave up 3 bases and J gave up 9 bases, with 15 bases separating them. This CDR3 contains 14 residues. Germline values: CDR1 LGHDT, CDR2 YNNKEL (reference sequence). CDR3 DNA: TGTGCCAGCAGCCACGATGACAGGCTGAGCATTCAGTACTTC. This sequence encodes CASSHDDRLSIQYF. The whole variable domain, filled in from reference TRBV3-1 and TRBJ2-4, reads DTAVSQTPKYLVTQMGNDKSIKCEQNLGHDTMYWYKQDSKKFLKIMFSYNNKELIINETVPNRFSPKSPDKAHLNLHINSLELGDSAVYFCASSHDDRLSIQYFGAGTRLSVL.

There are a few counts of this clonotype. CDR3 residues: CASSEVGRGQPQHF. CDR3 nucleotide sequence: TGTGCCAGCAGTGAAGTGGGCAGGGGTCAGCCCCAGCATTTT. J is TRBJ1-5 and V is TRBV2; D perhaps matches TRBD1 (6 bases). The germline CDR1 and CDR2 sequences are SNHLY and FYNNEI. Trimming cost V 1 base and J 6 bases, with 10 bases left between them. This CDR3 is 14 amino acids long.

The table lists this clonotype with many counts. The chain carries TRBV15 and TRBJ1-3, with unresolved D. The CDR3 consists of 13 residues. Germline lookup yields CDR1 LNHNV and CDR2 YYDKDF (reference sequence). The V and J ends lost 7 bases and 4 bases respectively, with 11 bases between them. CDR3 loop: CATTRAGGNTIYF. In nucleotides, the CDR3 is TGTGCCACCACAAGGGCTGGAGGAAACACCATATATTTT.

The chain employs TRBV5-1 and TRBJ2-1, with D possibly called TRBD1 or TRBD2 (6 bases each). Germline loops: CDR1 SGHRS, CDR2 YFSETQ. Trimming pared 4 bases from V and 4 bases from J, leaving 18 bases between. The length of the CDR3 is 16 residues. In DNA form, the CDR3 reads TGCGCCAGCAGCGGATTGGGTCGGGGGCGGTACAATGAGCAGTTCTTC. As protein: CASSGLGRGRYNEQFF. The full variable domain, its missing parts supplied by reference TRBV5-1 and TRBJ2-1, is KAGVTQTPRYLIKTRGQQVTLSCSPISGHRSVSWYQQTPGQGLQFLFEYFSETQRNKGNFPGRFSGRQFSNSRSEMNVSTLELGDSALYLCASSGLGRGRYNEQFFGPGTRLTVL.

The V and J genes are TRBV2 and TRBJ2-2; D is possibly TRBD2 (6 bases). Germline V gene data show CDR1 as SNHLY and CDR2 as FYNNEI. The V end was cut by 10 bases, the J end by 0 bases, with 18 bases between. The CDR3 sequence is 16 residues long. The CDR3, as DNA: TGTGCCATCCTAGGAGGGGACCGTCCGAACACCGGGGAGCTGTTTTTT. It translates to CAILGGDRPNTGELFF.

The chain joins TRBV4-1 to TRBJ1-4; maybe TRBD1 (5 bases). V lost 1 base and J lost 8, with 14 bases in between. The CDR3 is 15 residues long. Per the germline V gene, CDR1 is MGHRA and CDR2 is YSYEKL. This chain's CDR3 is CASSQVPGLNEKLFF. The CDR3 DNA reads TGCGCCAGCAGCCAAGTACCGGGGCTGAACGAAAAACTGTTTTTT.

This clonotype was detected only a few times. The chain is built from TRBV12-3 or TRBV12-4 and TRBJ2-1, with 7 bases aligning to TRBD2. The CDR3 totals 15 residues. J lost 7 bases, V lost 0 bases, and 6 bases had no gene match. CDR3 residues: CASSLAGGSLNEQFF. CDR3 nucleotides: TGTGCCAGCAGTTTAGCGGGGGGGTCCCTAAATGAGCAGTTCTTC.

This clonotype was seen only a few times. The rearrangement joins TRBV5-1 to TRBJ2-1; perhaps D is TRBD1 or TRBD2 (6 bases each). Trimming left V 3 bases short and J 8 bases short, with 15 bases between. Germline V CDR1 and CDR2: SGHRS, YFSETQ. The CDR3 runs to 14 residues. The CDR3 DNA sequence: TGCGCCAGCAGCTCATGGGGGGCCAAAGATGAGCAGTTCTTC. This codes for CASSSWGAKDEQFF.

This clonotype was counted between two and nine times. J is TRBJ1-5 and V is TRBV7-9; 8 bases fit TRBD1. The germline CDR1 and CDR2 sequences are SEHNR and FQNEAQ (reference sequence). CDR3 size: 13 residues. Trimming took 5 bases from V and 6 from J; bases not matched to a gene: 3. In DNA form, the CDR3 reads TGTGCCAGCAGCGTACAGGGGGGTCAGCCCCAGCATTTT. Translating gives CASSVQGGQPQHF.

The chain joins TRBV12-3 or TRBV12-4 to TRBJ2-5; 7 bases line up with TRBD1. J was trimmed by 3 bases and V by 3 bases; bases with no gene match: 4. CDR3 length: 14 amino acids. This chain's CDR3 is CASSLDRWKETQYF. The CDR3 DNA reads as TGTGCCAGCAGTTTGGACAGGTGGAAAGAGACCCAGTACTTC.

This chain links TRBV5-1 with TRBJ2-5, with 10 bases identical to TRBD1. Per the germline V gene, CDR1 is SGHRS and CDR2 is YFSETQ. Trimming removed 4 bases from V and 5 bases from J; junction bases left unmatched: 8. This CDR3 spans 15 amino acids. The chain's CDR3 is CASSGGQGTGETQYF. The CDR3 DNA is TGCGCCAGCAGCGGGGGACAGGGGACAGGGGAGACCCAGTACTTC.

V is TRBV28 and J is TRBJ1-3, with TRBD1 as a possible D gene (6 bases). Trimming pared 5 bases from V and 0 bases from J, leaving 14 bases between. This CDR3 is 16 amino acids long. The V gene's germline CDR1 is MDHEN and CDR2 SYDVKM. In DNA form, the CDR3 reads TGTGCCAGCAGTCTCACCCCAGGGGTCTCTGGAAACACCATATATTTT. This sequence encodes CASSLTPGVSGNTIYF.

This sequence joins TRBV11-2 and TRBJ2-3; tentatively, D is TRBD2 (6 bases). This CDR3 comprises 16 residues. The germline V and J ends were trimmed by 0 bases and 2 bases, with 12 bases remaining between them. Germline V CDR1 and CDR2: SGHAT, FQNNGV. CDR3 amino acids: CASSLEWRGYTDTQYF. DNA for the CDR3: TGTGCCAGCAGCTTAGAGTGGCGGGGCTACACAGATACGCAGTATTTT.

This clonotype was counted a few times. V and J are TRBV4-1 and TRBJ2-5, with 7 bases fitting TRBD1. The V gene's germline CDR1 is MGHRA and CDR2 YSYEKL. This CDR3 spans 14 amino acids. J was trimmed by 4 bases and V by 0 bases; bases with no gene match: 2. CDR3 in DNA: TGCGCCAGCAGCCAAGAAGAGGGGGCAGAGACCCAGTACTTC. Its translation is CASSQEEGAETQYF.

The rearrangement joins TRBV29-1 to TRBJ1-1, with a possible D match to TRBD1 (6 bases). The V end lost 7 bases, the J end lost 0 bases, and 12 bases lay between the germline ends. In germline, CDR1 is SQVTM, CDR2 ANQGSEA. The CDR3 length is 13 residues. This CDR3 is CSGRGVLNTEAFF. Written as DNA, the CDR3 is TGCAGCGGCAGGGGAGTCCTGAACACTGAAGCTTTCTTT.

This chain uses TRBV6-5 with TRBJ1-4; D unresolved. In germline, CDR1 is MNHEY, CDR2 SVGAGI. Deletions cut 5 bases from V and 4 bases from J, with 8 bases between. CDR3 length: 13 amino acids. The CDR3 nucleotides read TGTGCCAGCAGTACCGGACTTAATGAAAAACTGTTTTTT. Translation gives CASSTGLNEKLFF.

Notes on this clonotype: At one end, the junction sequence differs from germline, possibly due to a read error. The rearrangement uses TRBV29-1 and TRBJ1-1; D possibly corresponds to TRBD1 (5 bases). The CDR3 runs 13 residues. Germline V gene lookup returns CDR1 SQVTM and CDR2 ANQGSEA. The CDR3 loop reads CSGSGRMNTEAFF. CDR3 coding DNA: TGCAGCGGCTCGGGACGGATGAACACTGAAGCGTTCTTT. The full variable domain, rest sourced from reference TRBV29-1 and TRBJ1-1, is SAVISQKPSRDICQRGTSLTIQCQVDSQVTMMFWYRQQPGQSLTLIATANQGSEATYESGFVIDKFPISRPNLTFSTLTVSNMSPEDSSIYLCSGSGRMNTEAFFGQGTRLTVV.

This clonotype showed up just a few times. The J gene is TRBJ1-2, the V gene TRBV30; maybe TRBD1 (6 bases). This CDR3 contains 14 residues. CDR1 is GTSNPN and CDR2 is SVGIG in the germline V gene (reference sequence). V lost 1 base and J lost 4, with 13 bases in between. CDR3 sequence: CAWSARGPLYGYTF. The CDR3 coding sequence is TGTGCCTGGAGTGCCAGGGGCCCCCTCTATGGCTACACCTTC.

The chain couples TRBV4-1 to TRBJ2-5; TRBD1 might be the D (6 bases). Germline loops: CDR1 MGHRA, CDR2 YSYEKL. This CDR3 has 16 residues. V lost 7 bases, J lost 5 bases, and 23 bases lay in between. The CDR3, as DNA: TGCGCCAGCAACCATCAGGGGCGCCAGGTTGGGGAGACCCAGTACTTC. Translated, it gives CASNHQGRQVGETQYF.

The V and J genes are TRBV2 and TRBJ2-5; TRBD2 agrees at 7 bases. Germline loops: CDR1 SNHLY, CDR2 FYNNEI. Trimming took 2 bases from V and 5 from J; bases not matched to a gene: 8. The CDR3 has 15 residues. The CDR3 DNA follows: TGTGCCAGCAGTGAACATGGAGGGAGGGCCGAGACCCAGTACTTC. This sequence encodes CASSEHGGRAETQYF.

The chain is built from TRBV29-1 and TRBJ2-5; the match to TRBD1 covers 11 bases. The J call may be in error: the DNA end matches TRBJ2-7 better. There are 13 residues in the CDR3. Per the germline V gene, CDR1 is SQVTM and CDR2 is ANQGSEA. This CDR3 reads CSVLRDRGYEQYF. CDR3 bases: TGCAGCGTCCTCCGGGACAGGGGGTACGAGCAGTACTTC.